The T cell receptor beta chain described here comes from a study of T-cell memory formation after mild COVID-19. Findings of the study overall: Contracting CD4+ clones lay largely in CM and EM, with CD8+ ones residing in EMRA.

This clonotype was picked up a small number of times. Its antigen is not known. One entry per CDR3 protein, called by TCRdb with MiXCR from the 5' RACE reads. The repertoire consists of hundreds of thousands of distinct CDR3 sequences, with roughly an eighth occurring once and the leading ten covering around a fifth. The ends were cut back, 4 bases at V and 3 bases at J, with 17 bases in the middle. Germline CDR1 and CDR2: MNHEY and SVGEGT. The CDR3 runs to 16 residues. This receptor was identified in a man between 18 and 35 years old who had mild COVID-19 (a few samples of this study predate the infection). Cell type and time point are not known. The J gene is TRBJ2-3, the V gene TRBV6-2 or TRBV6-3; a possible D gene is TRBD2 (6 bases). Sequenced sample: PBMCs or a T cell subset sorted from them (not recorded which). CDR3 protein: CASSLTRGLATDTQYF. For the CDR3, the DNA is TGTGCCAGCAGTTTAACGCGGGGACTCGCTACAGATACGCAGTATTTT.